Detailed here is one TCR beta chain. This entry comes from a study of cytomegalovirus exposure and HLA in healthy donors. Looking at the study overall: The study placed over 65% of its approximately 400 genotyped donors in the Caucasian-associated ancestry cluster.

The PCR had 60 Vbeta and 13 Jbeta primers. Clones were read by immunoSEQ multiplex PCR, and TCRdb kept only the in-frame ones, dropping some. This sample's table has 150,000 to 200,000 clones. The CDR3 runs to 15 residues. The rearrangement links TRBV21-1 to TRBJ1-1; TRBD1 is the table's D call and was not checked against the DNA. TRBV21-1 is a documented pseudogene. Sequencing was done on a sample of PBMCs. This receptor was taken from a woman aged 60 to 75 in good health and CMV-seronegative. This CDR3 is CASSKEDSMNTEAFF. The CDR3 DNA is TGTGCCAGCAGCAAAGAAGACAGCATGAACACTGAAGCTTTCTTT.